This T cell receptor beta chain was captured by sequencing in a study of T-cell memory formation after mild COVID-19 (TCRdb year 2021). Study-wide context: Most TCR sequence clusters were specific to one of the two donors. In a couple of donors, T-cell clones that expanded and contracted after mild COVID-19 were tracked by sequencing TCRalpha and TCRbeta repertoires over time. The cohort comprised two young, previously healthy adult volunteers, one female and one male. Summary of the overall study and its limitations: Clones that contracted from day 15 to 85 showed balanced CD4/CD8 phenotypes, whereas a second wave of clones that expanded from day 15 to 37 leaned towards CD4+. Some responding clones were detected in pre-infection memory, suggesting pre-existing cross-reactive memory T cells joined the SARS-CoV-2 response. The second-wave clones that peaked on day 37 were not confirmed to be SARS-CoV-2 specific. Contracting CD4+ clones were found mainly in CM and EM memory subsets, while CD8+ clones were enriched in EMRA. The study included only a couple of mild cases, and larger cohorts that include severe cases with pre-infection samples were judged to be necessary.

PBMCs were isolated by Ficoll-Paque density gradient centrifugation. Sequencing was carried out with an Illumina NovaSeq 6000. cDNA libraries for TCRalpha and TCRbeta were prepared by 5'RACE using constant-segment primers, with sample barcodes and unique molecular identifiers added. RNA was extracted from every sample with Trizol reagent. Amplification of the libraries took two PCR steps, and the second step added a second sample barcode plus Illumina TruSeq adapters. Sequencing of libraries was performed on an Illumina NovaSeq with 2 x 150 bp paired-end reads. Turning to the authors' computational methods: Reads were demultiplexed and collapsed into UMI-guided consensus sequences with migec v1.2.7. With mixcr v2.1.11, UMI consensuses were aligned to TRA and TRB V and J templates and assembled into clonotypes. A clonotype was counted as expanded or contracted only if both edgeR and NoisET called the change significant, with noise models trained on biological replicates. For edgeR calls, the cutoffs were a false discovery rate-adjusted p below 0.01 and a log2 fold-change threshold of 1. As an exploratory analysis of dynamics, PCA with hierarchical clustering was applied to max-normalized trajectories of the 1000 most abundant clonotypes. Each responding clone was given a CD4 or CD8 phenotype based on the CD4+ and CD8+ repertoires, which had been sequenced separately. TCRdb trimmed public reads at Q25 via fastp, called clones via MiXCR and kept in-frame beta chains. Each CDR3 protein appears once, grouped with its most common genes and DNA. Here the V and J calls rest on TCRdb's processing, not on the authors' analysis. The sample has about 470,000 distinct CDR3 sequences on record, 18% of them singletons. Clones ranked in the top ten supply 9% to 15% of the sample.

This clonotype was detected only a few times. Its antigen is still unknown. Base qualities are missing; no much larger clone stands one base away. CDR3 length: 13 amino acids, cysteine to phenylalanine. Only CDR3 DNA is held: 39 bases, read in frame from base 1. Sequences LGHDT (CDR1) and YNNKEL (CDR2) are obtained from the germline V gene (reference sequence). The V and J ends are trimmed by 1 base and 11 bases, leaving 12 bases between them. The sample comprised PBMCs or a T cell subset sorted from them (not recorded which). Here the chain combines TRBV3-1 and TRBJ2-1; TRBD2 is perhaps the D gene, given 5 matching bases. The sequence came from an adult woman who had mild COVID-19 (a few samples of this study predate the infection). The sample titles of this study are shuffled in the database, so cell type and time point are left out; the donor was told from shared clones. The CDR3 reads CASSQVEAGKQFF. The sequence in DNA is TGTGCCAGCAGCCAAGTGGAGGCGGGTAAGCAGTTCTTC.